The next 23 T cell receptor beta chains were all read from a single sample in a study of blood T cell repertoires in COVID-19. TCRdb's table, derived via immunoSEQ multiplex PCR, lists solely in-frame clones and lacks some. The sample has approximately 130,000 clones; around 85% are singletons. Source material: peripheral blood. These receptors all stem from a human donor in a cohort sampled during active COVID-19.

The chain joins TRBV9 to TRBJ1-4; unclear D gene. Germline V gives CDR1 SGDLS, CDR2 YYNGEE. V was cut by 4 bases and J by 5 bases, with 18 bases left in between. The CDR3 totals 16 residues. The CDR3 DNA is TGTGCCAGCAGCCCGGGATTCGGGATTCAAAATGAAAAACTGTTTTTT. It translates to CASSPGFGIQNEKLFF. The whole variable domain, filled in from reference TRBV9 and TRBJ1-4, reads DSGVTQTPKHLITATGQRVTLRCSPRSGDLSVYWYQQSLDQGLQFLIQYYNGEERAKGNILERFSAQQFPDLHSELNLSSLELGDSALYFCASSPGFGIQNEKLFFGSGTQLSVL.

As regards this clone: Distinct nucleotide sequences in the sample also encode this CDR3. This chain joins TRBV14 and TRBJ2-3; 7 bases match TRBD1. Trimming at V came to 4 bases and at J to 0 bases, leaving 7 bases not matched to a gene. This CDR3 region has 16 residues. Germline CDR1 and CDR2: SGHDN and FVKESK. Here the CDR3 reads CASSRGGIASTDTQYF. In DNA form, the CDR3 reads TGTGCCAGCAGCCGAGGGGGCATCGCTAGCACAGATACGCAGTATTTT.

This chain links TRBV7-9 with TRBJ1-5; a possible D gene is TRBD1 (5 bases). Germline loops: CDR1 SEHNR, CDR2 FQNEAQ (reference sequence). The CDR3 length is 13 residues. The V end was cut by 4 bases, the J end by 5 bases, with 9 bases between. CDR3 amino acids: CASSSGFHQPQHF. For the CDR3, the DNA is TGTGCCAGCAGCTCAGGGTTCCATCAGCCCCAGCATTTT.

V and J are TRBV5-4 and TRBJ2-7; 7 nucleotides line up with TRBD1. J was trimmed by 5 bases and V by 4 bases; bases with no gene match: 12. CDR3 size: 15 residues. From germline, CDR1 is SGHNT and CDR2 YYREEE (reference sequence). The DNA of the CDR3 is TGTGCCAGCAGCCCGACACTCGACAGGGCCCACGAGCAGTACTTC. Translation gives CASSPTLDRAHEQYF.

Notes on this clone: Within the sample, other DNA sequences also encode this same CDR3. The CDR3: CASRDKPGYTF. The CDR3 DNA reads as TGTGCCAGCAGAGACAAACCCGGCTACACCTTC. This chain joins TRBV2 and TRBJ1-2; no clear D gene. The V gene lost 6 bases and the J gene lost 8 bases, with 10 bases spanning the gap. CDR1 is SNHLY, CDR2 FYNNEI, per germline. This CDR3 is built from 11 residues.

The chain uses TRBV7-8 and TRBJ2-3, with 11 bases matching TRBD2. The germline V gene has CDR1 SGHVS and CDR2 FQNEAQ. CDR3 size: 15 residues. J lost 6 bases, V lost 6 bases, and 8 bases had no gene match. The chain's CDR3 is CASRQLAGDLDTQYF. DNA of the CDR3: TGTGCCAGCAGACAACTAGCGGGAGACTTGGATACGCAGTATTTT.

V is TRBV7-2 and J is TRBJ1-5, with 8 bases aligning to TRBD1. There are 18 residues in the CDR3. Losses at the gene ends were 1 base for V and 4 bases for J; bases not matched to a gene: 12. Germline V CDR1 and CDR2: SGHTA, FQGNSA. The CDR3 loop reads CASSLGGLAGGLNQPQHF. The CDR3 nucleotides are TGTGCCAGCAGCTTAGGTGGATTGGCAGGGGGCTTAAATCAGCCCCAGCATTTT.

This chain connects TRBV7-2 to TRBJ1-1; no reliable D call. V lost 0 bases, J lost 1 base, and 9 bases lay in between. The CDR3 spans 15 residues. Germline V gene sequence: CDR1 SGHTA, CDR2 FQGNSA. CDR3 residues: CASSLARSTNTEAFF. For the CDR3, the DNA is TGTGCCAGCAGCTTAGCTAGGAGTACGAACACTGAAGCTTTCTTT.

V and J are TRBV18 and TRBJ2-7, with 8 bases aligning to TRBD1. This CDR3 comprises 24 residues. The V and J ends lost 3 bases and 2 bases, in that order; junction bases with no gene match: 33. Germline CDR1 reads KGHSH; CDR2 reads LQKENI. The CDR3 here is CASSPDGPGQVSKRSRLKAYEQYV. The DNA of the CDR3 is TGTGCCAGCTCACCGGACGGGCCGGGACAGGTATCCAAAAGGAGCCGTCTGAAAGCCTACGAGCAGTACGTC.

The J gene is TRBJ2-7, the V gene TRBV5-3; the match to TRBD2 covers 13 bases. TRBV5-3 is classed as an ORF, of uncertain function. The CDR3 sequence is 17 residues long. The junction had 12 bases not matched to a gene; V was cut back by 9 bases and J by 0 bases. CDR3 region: CAMSGLAGAGSSYEQYV. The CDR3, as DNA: TGTGCCATGAGCGGACTAGCGGGAGCCGGAAGCTCCTACGAGCAGTACGTC.

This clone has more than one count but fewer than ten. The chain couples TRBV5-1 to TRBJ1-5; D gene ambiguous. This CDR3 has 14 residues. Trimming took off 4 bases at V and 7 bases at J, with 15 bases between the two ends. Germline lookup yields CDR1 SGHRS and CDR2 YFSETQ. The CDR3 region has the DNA TGCGCCAGCAGCCTGGGAGGGTCGGGGCAGCCCCAGCATTTT. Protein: CASSLGGSGQPQHF.

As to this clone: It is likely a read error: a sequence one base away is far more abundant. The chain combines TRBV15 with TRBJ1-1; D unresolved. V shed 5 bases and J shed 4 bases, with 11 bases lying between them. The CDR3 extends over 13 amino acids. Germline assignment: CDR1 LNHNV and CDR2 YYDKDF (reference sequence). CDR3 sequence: CATSWAGGTEAFF. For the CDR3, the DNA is TGTGCCACCAGCTGGGCTGGTGGCACTGAAGCTTTCTTT.

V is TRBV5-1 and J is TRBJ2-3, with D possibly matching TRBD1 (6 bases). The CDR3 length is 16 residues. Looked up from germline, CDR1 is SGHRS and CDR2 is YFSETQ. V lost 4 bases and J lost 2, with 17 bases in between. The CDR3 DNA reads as TGCGCCAGCAGCCCTGAGGGACATCCTTCCACAGATACGCAGTATTTT. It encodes CASSPEGHPSTDTQYF.

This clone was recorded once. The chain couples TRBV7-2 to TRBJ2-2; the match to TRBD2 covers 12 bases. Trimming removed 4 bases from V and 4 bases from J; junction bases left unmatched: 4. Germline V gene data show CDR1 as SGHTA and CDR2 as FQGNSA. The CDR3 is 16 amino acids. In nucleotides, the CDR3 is TGTGCCAGCAGCTCGGGGACTAGCGGGCCCACCGGGGAGCTGTTTTTT. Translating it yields CASSSGTSGPTGELFF.

The CDR3 nucleotides are TGTGCCAGCAGCCAAGACGGGCTAGCGGGGGGGCCGGGTAGAGAGACCCAGTACTTC. Its translation: CASSQDGLAGGPGRETQYF. This chain connects TRBV3-1 (or the pseudogene TRBV3-2) to TRBJ2-5, with TRBD2 identical over 12 bases. V lost 0 bases and J lost 4; bases outside the gene matches: 12. CDR3 length: 19 residues. The germline CDR1 and CDR2 sequences are LGHDT and YNNKEL (reference sequence).

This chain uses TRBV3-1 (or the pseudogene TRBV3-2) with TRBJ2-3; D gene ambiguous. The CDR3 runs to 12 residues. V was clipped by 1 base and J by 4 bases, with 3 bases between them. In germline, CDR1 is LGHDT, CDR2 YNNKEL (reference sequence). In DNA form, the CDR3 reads TGTGCCAGCAGCCAAGCGTCAGATACGCAGTATTTT. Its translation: CASSQASDTQYF.

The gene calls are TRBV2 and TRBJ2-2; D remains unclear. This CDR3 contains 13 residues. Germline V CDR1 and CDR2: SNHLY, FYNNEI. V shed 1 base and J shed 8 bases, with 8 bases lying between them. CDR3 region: CASSEVSLGELFF. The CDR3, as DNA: TGTGCCAGCAGTGAAGTCTCTTTGGGGGAGCTGTTTTTT.

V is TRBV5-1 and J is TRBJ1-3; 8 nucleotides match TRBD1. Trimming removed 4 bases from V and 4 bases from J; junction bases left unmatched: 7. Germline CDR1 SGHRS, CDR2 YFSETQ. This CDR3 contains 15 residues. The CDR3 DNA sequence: TGCGCCAGCAGCCCAGGACAGGGCGCCGGAAACACCATATATTTT. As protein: CASSPGQGAGNTIYF.

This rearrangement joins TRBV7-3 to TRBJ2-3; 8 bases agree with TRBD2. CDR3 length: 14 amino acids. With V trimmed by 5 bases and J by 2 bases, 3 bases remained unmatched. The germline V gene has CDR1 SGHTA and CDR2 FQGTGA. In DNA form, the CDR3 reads TGTGCCAGCAGCCTTAGCGGGGTCACAGATACGCAGTATTTT. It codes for CASSLSGVTDTQYF.

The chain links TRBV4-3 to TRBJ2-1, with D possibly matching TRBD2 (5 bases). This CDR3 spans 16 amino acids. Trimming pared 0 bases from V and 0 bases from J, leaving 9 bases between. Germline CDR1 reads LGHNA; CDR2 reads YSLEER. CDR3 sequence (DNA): TGCGCCAGCAGCCAAGAAGCGAGCGGCTCCTACAATGAGCAGTTCTTC. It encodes CASSQEASGSYNEQFF.

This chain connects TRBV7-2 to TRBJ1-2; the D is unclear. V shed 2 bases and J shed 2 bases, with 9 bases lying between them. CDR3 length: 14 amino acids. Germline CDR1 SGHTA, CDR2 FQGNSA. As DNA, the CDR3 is TGTGCCAGCAGCTTAATGACAACGAACTATGGCTACACCTTC. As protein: CASSLMTTNYGYTF.

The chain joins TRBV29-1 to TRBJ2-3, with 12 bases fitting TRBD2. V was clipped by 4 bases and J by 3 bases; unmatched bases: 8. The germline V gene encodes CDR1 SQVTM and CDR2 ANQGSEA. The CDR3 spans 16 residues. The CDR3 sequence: CSVGWTSGVGTDTQYF. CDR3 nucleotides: TGCAGCGTTGGGTGGACTAGCGGGGTGGGGACAGATACGCAGTATTTT.

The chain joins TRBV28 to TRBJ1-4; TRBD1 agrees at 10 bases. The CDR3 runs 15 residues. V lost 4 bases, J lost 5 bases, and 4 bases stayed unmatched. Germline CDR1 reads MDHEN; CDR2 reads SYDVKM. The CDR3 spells CASSWTGGTNEKLFF. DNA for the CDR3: TGTGCCAGCAGTTGGACAGGGGGTACAAATGAAAAACTGTTTTTT.